This TCR beta chain was sequenced for a study of shared clonotypes between healthy human individuals. General study results and limits: Collection of samples was limited to blood; tissue repertoires likely differ. Donor clonotype sharing was expected to depend on sequencing depth. With a handful of donors compared, approximately 5.5% of naive CD4 clonotypes were shared.

A single count supports this clone. Its target is unknown. This CDR3 region has 12 residues. Deletions cut 3 bases from V and 7 bases from J, with 6 bases between. CDR1 and CDR2 from the germline V gene are SGHNT and YENEEA. Naive CD8 cells comprised CD45RO-negative, CCR7-positively selected cells, excluding terminally differentiated effector memory CD45RA+ cells. The table came from immunoSEQ multiplex PCR; TCRdb's copy has only in-frame clones and leaves some out. Of around 1.9 million clones in the sample, around 93% are singletons; the top ten hold approximately 1.7%. The receptor was derived from a man younger than 30 in good health. Some clones in this sample may be carry-over from other donors' samples. Sequences were obtained from naive CD8+ T cells from PBMCs. The chain joins TRBV11-3 to TRBJ2-2; no clear D. This CDR3 is CASSFPNGELFF. CDR3 nucleotides: TGTGCCAGCAGCTTCCCGAACGGGGAGCTGTTTTTT.